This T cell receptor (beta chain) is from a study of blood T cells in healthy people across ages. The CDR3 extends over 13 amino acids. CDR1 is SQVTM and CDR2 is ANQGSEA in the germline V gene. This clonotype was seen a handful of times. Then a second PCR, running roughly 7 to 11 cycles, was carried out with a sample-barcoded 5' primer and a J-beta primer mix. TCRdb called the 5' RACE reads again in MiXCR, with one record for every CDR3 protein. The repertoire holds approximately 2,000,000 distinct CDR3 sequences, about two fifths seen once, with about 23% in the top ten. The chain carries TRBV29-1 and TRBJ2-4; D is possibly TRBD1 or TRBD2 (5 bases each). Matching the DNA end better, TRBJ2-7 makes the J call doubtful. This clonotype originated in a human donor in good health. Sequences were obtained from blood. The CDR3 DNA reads TGCAGCGTTATTCGGGACGGGGATCTCGAGCAGTACTTC. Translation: CSVIRDGDLEQYF.